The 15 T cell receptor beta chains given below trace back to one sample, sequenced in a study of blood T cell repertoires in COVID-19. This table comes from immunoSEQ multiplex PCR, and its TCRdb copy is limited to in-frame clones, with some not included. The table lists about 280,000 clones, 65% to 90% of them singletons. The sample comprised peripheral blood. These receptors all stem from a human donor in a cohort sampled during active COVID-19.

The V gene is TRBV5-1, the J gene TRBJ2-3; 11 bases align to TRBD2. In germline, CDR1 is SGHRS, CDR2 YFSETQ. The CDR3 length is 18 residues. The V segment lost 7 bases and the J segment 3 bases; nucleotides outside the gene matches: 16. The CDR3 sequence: CASSGGPLAGGRTDTQYF. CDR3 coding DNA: TGCGCCAGCTCAGGGGGTCCCCTAGCGGGAGGCCGGACAGATACGCAGTATTTT.

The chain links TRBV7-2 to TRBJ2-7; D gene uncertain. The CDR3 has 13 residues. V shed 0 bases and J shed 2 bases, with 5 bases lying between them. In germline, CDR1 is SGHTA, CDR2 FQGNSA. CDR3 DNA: TGTGCCAGCAGCTTAGCTCGCGCCTACGAGCAGTACTTC. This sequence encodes CASSLARAYEQYF.

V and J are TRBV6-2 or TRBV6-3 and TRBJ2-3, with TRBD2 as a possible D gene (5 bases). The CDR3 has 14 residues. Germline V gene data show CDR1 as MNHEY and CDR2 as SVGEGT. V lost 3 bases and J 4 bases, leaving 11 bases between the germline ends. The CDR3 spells CASSYVRRADTQYF. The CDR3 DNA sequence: TGTGCCAGCAGTTATGTACGGCGGGCAGATACGCAGTATTTT.

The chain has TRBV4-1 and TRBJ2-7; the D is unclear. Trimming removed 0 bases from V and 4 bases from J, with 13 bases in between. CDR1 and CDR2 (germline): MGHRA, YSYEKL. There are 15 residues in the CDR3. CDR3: CASSQEWAMEYEQYF. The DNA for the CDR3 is TGCGCCAGCAGCCAAGAGTGGGCAATGGAATACGAGCAGTACTTC.

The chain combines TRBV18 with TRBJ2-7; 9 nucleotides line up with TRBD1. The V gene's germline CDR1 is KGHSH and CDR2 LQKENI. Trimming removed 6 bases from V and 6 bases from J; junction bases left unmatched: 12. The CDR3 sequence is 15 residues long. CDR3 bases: TGTGCCAGCTCTCCTTCCGGGACAGGGAAAAGCGAGCAGTACTTC. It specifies CASSPSGTGKSEQYF.

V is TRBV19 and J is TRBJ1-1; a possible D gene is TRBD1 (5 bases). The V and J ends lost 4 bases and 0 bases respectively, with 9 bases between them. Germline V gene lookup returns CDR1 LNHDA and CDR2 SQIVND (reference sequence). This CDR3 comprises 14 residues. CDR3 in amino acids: CASSTGPVNTEAFF. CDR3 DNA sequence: TGTGCCAGTAGTACAGGGCCCGTGAACACTGAAGCTTTCTTT.

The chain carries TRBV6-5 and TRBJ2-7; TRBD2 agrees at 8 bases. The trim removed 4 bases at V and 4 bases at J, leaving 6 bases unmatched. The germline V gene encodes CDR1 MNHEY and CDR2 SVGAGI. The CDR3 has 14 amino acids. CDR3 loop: CASSLGSGKYEQYF. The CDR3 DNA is TGTGCCAGCAGTTTAGGTAGCGGGAAATACGAGCAGTACTTC.

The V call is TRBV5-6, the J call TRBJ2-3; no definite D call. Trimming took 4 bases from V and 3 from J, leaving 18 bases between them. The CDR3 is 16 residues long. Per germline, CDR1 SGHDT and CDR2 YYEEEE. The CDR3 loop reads CASSPEAPDHTDTQYF. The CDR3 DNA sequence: TGTGCCAGCAGCCCTGAAGCTCCCGATCATACAGATACGCAGTATTTT.

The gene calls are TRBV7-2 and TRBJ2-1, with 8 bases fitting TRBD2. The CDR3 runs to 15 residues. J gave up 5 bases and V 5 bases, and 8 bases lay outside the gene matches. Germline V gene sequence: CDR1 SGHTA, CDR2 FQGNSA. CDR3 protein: CASSQSSGYNNEQFF. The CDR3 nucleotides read TGTGCCAGCAGCCAATCTAGCGGGTACAACAATGAGCAGTTCTTC.

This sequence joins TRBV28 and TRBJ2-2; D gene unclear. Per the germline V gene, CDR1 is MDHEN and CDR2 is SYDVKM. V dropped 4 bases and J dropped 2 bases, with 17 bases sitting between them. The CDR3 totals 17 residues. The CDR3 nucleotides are TGTGCCAGCAGTTCGATGCTAGTAACGAAAAACACCGGGGAGCTGTTTTTT. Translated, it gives CASSSMLVTKNTGELFF.

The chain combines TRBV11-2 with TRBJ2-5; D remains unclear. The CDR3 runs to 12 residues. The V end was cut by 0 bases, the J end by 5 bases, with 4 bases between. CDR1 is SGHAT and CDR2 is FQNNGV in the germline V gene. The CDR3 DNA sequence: TGTGCCAGCAGCTTAGATCATGAGACCCAGTACTTC. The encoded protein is CASSLDHETQYF.

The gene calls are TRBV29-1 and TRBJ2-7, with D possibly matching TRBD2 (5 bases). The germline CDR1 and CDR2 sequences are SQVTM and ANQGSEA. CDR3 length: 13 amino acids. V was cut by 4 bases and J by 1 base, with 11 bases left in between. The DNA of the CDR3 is TGCAGCGTTGCGTACGGAGGATCCTACGAGCAGTACTTC. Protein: CSVAYGGSYEQYF.

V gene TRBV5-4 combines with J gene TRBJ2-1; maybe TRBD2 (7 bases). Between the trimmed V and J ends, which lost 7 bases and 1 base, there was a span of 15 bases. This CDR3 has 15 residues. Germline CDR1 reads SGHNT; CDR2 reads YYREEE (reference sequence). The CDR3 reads CASLQGGGSYNEQFF. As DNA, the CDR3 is TGTGCCAGCCTCCAGGGAGGGGGATCCTACAATGAGCAGTTCTTC. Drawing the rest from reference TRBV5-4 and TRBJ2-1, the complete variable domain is ETGVTQSPTHLIKTRGQQVTLRCSSQSGHNTVSWYQQALGQGPQFIFQYYREEENGRGNFPPRFSGLQFPNYSSELNVNALELDDSALYLCASLQGGGSYNEQFFGPGTRLTVL.

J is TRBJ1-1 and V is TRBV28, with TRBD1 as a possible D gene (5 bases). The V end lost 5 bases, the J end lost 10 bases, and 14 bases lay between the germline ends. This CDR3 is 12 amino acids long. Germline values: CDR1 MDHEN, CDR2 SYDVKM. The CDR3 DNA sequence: TGTGCCAGCAGTGTAGGGCAGGGTGGAGCTTTCTTT. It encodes CASSVGQGGAFF.

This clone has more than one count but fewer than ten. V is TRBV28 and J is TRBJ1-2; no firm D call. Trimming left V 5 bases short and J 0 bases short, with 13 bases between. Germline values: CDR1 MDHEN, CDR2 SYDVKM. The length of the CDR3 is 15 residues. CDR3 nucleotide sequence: TGTGCCAGCAGTATTCAGAGGTCGGCTAACTATGGCTACACCTTC. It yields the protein CASSIQRSANYGYTF.